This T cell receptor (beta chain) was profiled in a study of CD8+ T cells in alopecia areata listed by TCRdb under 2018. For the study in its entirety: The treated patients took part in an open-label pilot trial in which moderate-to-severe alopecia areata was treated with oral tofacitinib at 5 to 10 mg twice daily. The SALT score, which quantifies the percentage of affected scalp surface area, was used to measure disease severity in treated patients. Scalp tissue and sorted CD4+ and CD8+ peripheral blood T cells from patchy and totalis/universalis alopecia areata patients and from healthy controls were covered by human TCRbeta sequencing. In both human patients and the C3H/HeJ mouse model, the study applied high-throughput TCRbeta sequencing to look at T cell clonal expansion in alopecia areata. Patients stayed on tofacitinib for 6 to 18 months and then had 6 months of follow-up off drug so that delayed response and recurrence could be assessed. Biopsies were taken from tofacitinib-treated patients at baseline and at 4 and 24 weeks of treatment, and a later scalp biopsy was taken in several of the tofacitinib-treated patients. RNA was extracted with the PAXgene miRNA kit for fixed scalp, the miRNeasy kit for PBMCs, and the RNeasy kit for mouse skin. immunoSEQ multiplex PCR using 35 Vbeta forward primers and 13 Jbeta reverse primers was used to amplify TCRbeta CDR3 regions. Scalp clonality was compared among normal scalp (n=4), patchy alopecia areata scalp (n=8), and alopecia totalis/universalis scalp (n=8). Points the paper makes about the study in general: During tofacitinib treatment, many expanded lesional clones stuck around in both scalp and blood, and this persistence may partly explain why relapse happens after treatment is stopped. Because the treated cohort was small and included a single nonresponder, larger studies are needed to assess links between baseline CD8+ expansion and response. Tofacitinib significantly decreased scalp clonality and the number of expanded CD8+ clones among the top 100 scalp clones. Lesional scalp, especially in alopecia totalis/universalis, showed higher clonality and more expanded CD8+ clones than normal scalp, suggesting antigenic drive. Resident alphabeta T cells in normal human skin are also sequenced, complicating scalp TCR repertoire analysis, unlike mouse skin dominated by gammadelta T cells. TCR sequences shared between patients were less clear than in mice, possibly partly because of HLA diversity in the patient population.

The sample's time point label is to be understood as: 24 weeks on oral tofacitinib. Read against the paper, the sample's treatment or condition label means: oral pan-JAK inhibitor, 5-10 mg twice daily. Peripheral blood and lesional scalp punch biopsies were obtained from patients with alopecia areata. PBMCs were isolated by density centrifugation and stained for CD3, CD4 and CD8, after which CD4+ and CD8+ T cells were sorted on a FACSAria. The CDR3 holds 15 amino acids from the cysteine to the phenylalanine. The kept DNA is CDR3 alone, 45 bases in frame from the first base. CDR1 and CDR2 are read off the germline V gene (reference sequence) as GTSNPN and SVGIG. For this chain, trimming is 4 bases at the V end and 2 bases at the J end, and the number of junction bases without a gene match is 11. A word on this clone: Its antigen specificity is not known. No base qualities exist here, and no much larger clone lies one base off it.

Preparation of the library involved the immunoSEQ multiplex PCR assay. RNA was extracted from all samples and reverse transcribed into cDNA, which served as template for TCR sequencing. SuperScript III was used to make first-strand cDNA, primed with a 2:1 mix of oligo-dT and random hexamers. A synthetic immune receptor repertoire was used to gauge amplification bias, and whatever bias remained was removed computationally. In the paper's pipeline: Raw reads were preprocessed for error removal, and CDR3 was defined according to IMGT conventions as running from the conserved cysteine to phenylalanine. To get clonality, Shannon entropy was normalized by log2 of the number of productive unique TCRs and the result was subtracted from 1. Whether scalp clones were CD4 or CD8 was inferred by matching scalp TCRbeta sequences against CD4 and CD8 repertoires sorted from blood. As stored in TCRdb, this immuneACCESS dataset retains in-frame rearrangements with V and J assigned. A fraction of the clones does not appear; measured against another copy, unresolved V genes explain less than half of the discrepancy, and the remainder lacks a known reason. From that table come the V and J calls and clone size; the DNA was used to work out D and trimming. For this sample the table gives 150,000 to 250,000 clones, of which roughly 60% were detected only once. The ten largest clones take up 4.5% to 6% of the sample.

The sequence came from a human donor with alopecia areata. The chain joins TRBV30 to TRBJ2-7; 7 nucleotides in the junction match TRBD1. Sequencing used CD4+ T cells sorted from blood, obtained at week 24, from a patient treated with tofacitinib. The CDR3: CAWIKTGNEPYEQYF. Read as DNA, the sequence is TGTGCCTGGATCAAGACAGGGAACGAACCCTACGAGCAGTACTTC. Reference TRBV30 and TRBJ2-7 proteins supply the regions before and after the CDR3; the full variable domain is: SQTIHQWPATLVQPVGSPLSLECTVEGTSNPNLYWYRQAAGRGLQLLFYSVGIGQISSEVPQNLSASRPQDRQFILSSKKLLLSDSGFYLCAWIKTGNEPYEQYFGPGTRLTVT.